The 19 T cell receptor beta chains in this list originate from one sample, sequenced in a study of shared clonotypes between healthy human individuals. The data were produced by immunoSEQ multiplex PCR, yet TCRdb's version contains in-frame clones alone and is incomplete. The repertoire has over 2,000,000 clones, around 93% of them found once; the top ten carry about 1.7%. Naive-designated CD8 cells lacked CD45RO, were positively enriched for CCR7, and omitted terminally differentiated effector memory CD45RA+ cells. The sample taken for sequencing was naive CD8+ T cells from PBMCs. These receptors were collected from a man aged 18 to 29 in good health. Some clones in this sample may be carry-over from other donors' samples.

This clone appeared a single time. J is TRBJ2-3 and V is TRBV9; 10 positions match TRBD2. The junction had 9 bases not matched to a gene; V was cut back by 6 bases and J by 5 bases. Germline V gene lookup returns CDR1 SGDLS and CDR2 YYNGEE. The CDR3 spans 15 residues. The CDR3 region has the DNA TGTGCCAGCACCTACGGGGGACTAGCGAGAGATACGCAGTATTTT. Translating gives CASTYGGLARDTQYF.

The chain recombines TRBV7-2 with TRBJ1-1, with TRBD1 as a possible D gene (6 bases). This CDR3 contains 17 residues. From germline, CDR1 is SGHTA and CDR2 FQGNSA. V was shortened by 4 bases and J by 3 bases, with 21 bases between the two germline ends. This CDR3 is CASSYRLTRGVDTEAFF. Written as DNA, the CDR3 is TGTGCCAGCAGCTACCGCCTCACCAGGGGAGTGGACACTGAAGCTTTCTTT.

The chain employs TRBV19 and TRBJ1-1, with D hard to call. There are 14 residues in the CDR3. V was clipped by 8 bases and J by 0 bases, with 13 bases between them. Germline lookup yields CDR1 LNHDA and CDR2 SQIVND (reference sequence). Written as DNA, the CDR3 is TGTGCCAGTGGACGGCGGACCATGAACACTGAAGCTTTCTTT. It codes for CASGRRTMNTEAFF.

The V and J genes are TRBV7-9 and TRBJ2-7, with TRBD2 as a possible D gene (6 bases). Germline lookup yields CDR1 SEHNR and CDR2 FQNEAQ (reference sequence). The CDR3 covers 19 residues. Between the trimmed V and J ends, which lost 5 bases and 2 bases, there was a span of 28 bases. DNA of the CDR3: TGTGCCAGCAGCACGGACCTCGTAGCACAACGGGAGACAACCTACGAGCAGTACTTC. Its protein is CASSTDLVAQRETTYEQYF.

This clone was recorded once. The identical CDR3 is also encoded by other nucleotide sequences in the sample. The chain links TRBV27 to TRBJ1-1, with D unclear. V was shortened by 3 bases and J by 2 bases, with 7 bases between the two germline ends. The CDR3 length is 13 residues. The germline V gene has CDR1 MNHEY and CDR2 SMNVEV (reference sequence). The CDR3 bases are TGTGCCAGCAGTTTCTCAGAAAACACTGAAGCTTTCTTT. The encoded protein is CASSFSENTEAFF.

The chain carries TRBV9 and TRBJ2-7; D assignment may be TRBD1 or TRBD2 (6 bases each). The germline V gene encodes CDR1 SGDLS and CDR2 YYNGEE. The CDR3 consists of 12 residues. The germline V and J ends were trimmed by 2 bases and 8 bases, with 11 bases remaining between them. CDR3 loop: CASSVLGGQQYF. CDR3 bases: TGTGCCAGCAGCGTGCTGGGGGGCCAGCAGTACTTC.

This chain connects TRBV9 to TRBJ2-7; perhaps TRBD2 as D (6 bases). Trimming took 3 bases from V and 5 from J, leaving 6 bases between them. Looked up from germline, CDR1 is SGDLS and CDR2 is YYNGEE. This CDR3 region has 11 residues. CDR3 residues: CASSGGDEQYF. CDR3 sequence (DNA): TGTGCCAGCAGCGGGGGGGACGAGCAGTACTTC.

The chain is built from TRBV19 and TRBJ2-3; D might be TRBD1 (6 bases). The CDR3 contains 14 residues. V gave up 6 bases and J gave up 4 bases, with 14 bases separating them. CDR1 and CDR2 from the germline V gene are LNHDA and SQIVND (reference sequence). CDR3 in amino acids: CASSTGFGADTQYF. CDR3 bases: TGTGCCAGTAGCACAGGGTTTGGCGCAGATACGCAGTATTTT. Full variable domain (rest looked up from reference TRBV19 and TRBJ2-3): DGGITQSPKYLFRKEGQNVTLSCEQNLNHDAMYWYRQDPGQGLRLIYYSQIVNDFQKGDIAEGYSVSREKKESFPLTVTSAQKNPTAFYLCASSTGFGADTQYFGPGTRLTVL.

As concerns this clone: Other nucleotide sequences in the sample specify the same CDR3. The V call is TRBV9, the J call TRBJ2-3; no clear D. Germline lookup yields CDR1 SGDLS and CDR2 YYNGEE. The length of the CDR3 is 13 residues. Trimming took 0 bases from V and 0 from J, leaving 2 bases between them. The CDR3, as DNA: TGTGCCAGCAGCGTAGCCAGCACAGATACGCAGTATTTT. Translated, it gives CASSVASTDTQYF.

The chain links TRBV27 to TRBJ1-1, with D hard to call. The CDR3 contains 15 residues. V was shortened by 7 bases and J by 3 bases, with 18 bases between the two germline ends. The V gene's germline CDR1 is MNHEY and CDR2 SMNVEV (reference sequence). For the CDR3, the DNA is TGTGCCAGCACCCTGAATTCGGGCGCCTACACTGAAGCTTTCTTT. Its translation is CASTLNSGAYTEAFF.

V usage is TRBV7-2 and J usage is TRBJ2-2; 7 bases are shared with TRBD2. Trimming at V came to 1 base and at J to 5 bases, leaving 4 bases not matched to a gene. The CDR3 spans 15 residues. Looked up from germline, CDR1 is SGHTA and CDR2 is FQGNSA. As DNA, the CDR3 is TGTGCCAGCAGCTTAGTACTAGCGTGGACCGGGGAGCTGTTTTTT. This gives the protein CASSLVLAWTGELFF.

This sequence joins TRBV15 and TRBJ2-1; 9 nucleotides agree with TRBD2. Losses at the gene ends were 8 bases for V and 5 bases for J; bases not matched to a gene: 7. The CDR3 extends over 14 amino acids. The germline gives CDR1 LNHNV, CDR2 YYDKDF (reference sequence). The CDR3 here is CATLGLAANNEQFF. The CDR3 coding sequence is TGTGCCACCTTGGGACTAGCTGCGAACAATGAGCAGTTCTTC.

This clone was observed a single time. CDR3 loop: CANPPLEKNIYQETQYF. The CDR3 bases are TGTGCCAACCCGCCCCTTGAGAAAAATATTTACCAAGAGACCCAGTACTTC. This sequence joins TRBV27 and TRBJ2-5; D gene unclear. Germline assignment: CDR1 MNHEY and CDR2 SMNVEV (reference sequence). The CDR3 contains 17 residues. Deletions cut 10 bases from V and 0 bases from J, with 24 bases between.

This clone came up once. The chain uses TRBV4-1 and TRBJ2-7; 8 bases line up with TRBD2. The CDR3 extends over 17 amino acids. CDR1 MGHRA and CDR2 YSYEKL come from the germline V gene. V lost 3 bases, J lost 4 bases, and 14 bases stayed unmatched. In nucleotides, the CDR3 is TGCGCCAGCAGCCAGACGGAAACGGTACTAGCGGCGTACGAGCAGTACTTC. Translated: CASSQTETVLAAYEQYF.

On this clone: The same CDR3 also results from other DNA sequences found in this sample. The J gene is TRBJ2-3, the V gene TRBV7-9, with 13 positions matching TRBD2. Trimming at V came to 4 bases and at J to 6 bases, leaving 4 bases not matched to a gene. CDR1 is SEHNR and CDR2 is FQNEAQ in the germline V gene (reference sequence). CDR3 size: 15 residues. CDR3 protein: CASSSGTSGTDTQYF. Here the CDR3 DNA reads TGTGCCAGCAGCTCTGGGACTAGCGGGACCGATACGCAGTATTTT.

The chain is built from TRBV20-1 and TRBJ2-1; D remains ambiguous. The length of the CDR3 is 10 residues. Germline V gene sequence: CDR1 DFQATT, CDR2 SNEGSKA (reference sequence). V lost 5 bases and J 8 bases, leaving 7 bases between the germline ends. The CDR3 DNA sequence: TGCAGTGCTCGCGGCTATGAGCAGTTCTTC. This sequence encodes CSARGYEQFF.

This clone was detected a few times. V usage is TRBV25-1 and J usage is TRBJ1-1; D possibly corresponds to TRBD1 (6 bases). V lost 6 bases and J lost 1, with 12 bases in between. The CDR3 is made up of 14 amino acids. Germline V gene lookup returns CDR1 MGHDK and CDR2 SYGVNS. CDR3 sequence reads: CASRTDRPNTEAFF. The CDR3 DNA follows: TGTGCCAGCAGAACAGACAGGCCGAACACTGAAGCTTTCTTT.

The rearrangement joins TRBV5-1 to TRBJ2-5; 7 bases fit TRBD1. Germline assignment: CDR1 SGHRS and CDR2 YFSETQ. The length of the CDR3 is 15 residues. V dropped 4 bases and J dropped 2; count of bases not matched to a gene: 8. For the CDR3, the DNA is TGCGCCAGCAGCCCCCACCGGACAGGACAAGAGACCCAGTACTTC. Residues: CASSPHRTGQETQYF. The variable domain in full, completed from reference TRBV5-1 and TRBJ2-5, reads KAGVTQTPRYLIKTRGQQVTLSCSPISGHRSVSWYQQTPGQGLQFLFEYFSETQRNKGNFPGRFSGRQFSNSRSEMNVSTLELGDSALYLCASSPHRTGQETQYFGPGTRLLVL.

This clone was recorded once. The chain couples TRBV9 to TRBJ2-2, with 14 bases fitting TRBD2. CDR1 SGDLS and CDR2 YYNGEE come from the germline V gene. J lost 1 base, V lost 3 bases, and 2 bases had no gene match. This CDR3 contains 17 residues. CDR3 DNA: TGTGCCAGCAGCGGAGGGACTAGCGGGGGGAACACCGGGGAGCTGTTTTTT. Encoded protein: CASSGGTSGGNTGELFF. Based on the CDR3 plus reference TRBV9 and TRBJ2-2, the full variable domain is DSGVTQTPKHLITATGQRVTLRCSPRSGDLSVYWYQQSLDQGLQFLIQYYNGEERAKGNILERFSAQQFPDLHSELNLSSLELGDSALYFCASSGGTSGGNTGELFFGEGSRLTVL.